This record looks at one T cell receptor beta chain sequence and its context. This clonotype was seen ten or more times. Its antigen is not yet known. Base qualities are missing; no much larger clone stands one base away. The data were obtained in a study of regulatory T cells in long-lasting Graves disease (dated by TCRdb to about 2021). In terms of the full investigation: Persistent Graves' disease was defined as persistently positive TSH receptor autoantibodies together with antithyroid drug treatment for over 5 years. Peripheral blood TCR sequencing and RNA sequencing compared persistent Graves' disease patients with newly diagnosed Graves' disease patients. The study took place in China and was registered as a clinical trial. A total of 33 samples underwent TCR sequencing: some 13 from persistent and roughly 20 from newly diagnosed Graves' disease patients. Antithyroid drugs had been taken for 8.5 to 12 years on average by persistent Graves' disease patients in the clinical cohort. Overall study results and their limits: The study examined only peripheral blood because the primary lesion, thyroid tissue, could not be accessed. More public clonotypes were shared among persistent patients (roughly 2,700) than among newly diagnosed patients (more than 900). TRBV28, TRBJ1-2 and TRBJ2-5 were preferentially used in persistent disease, while TRBV20-1 and TRBJ2-1 were favored in newly diagnosed disease. Lower TCR Shannon entropy and fewer highly expanded clones were observed in persistent Graves' disease patients than in newly diagnosed patients, which suggested clonal expansion. The small sample size was acknowledged by the authors as a limitation that may reduce accuracy. Only the TCR beta chain was sequenced and analyzed.

Explained via the paper, the time point label denotes: persistent/refractory GD, antithyroid drugs over 5 years with positive TRAb. RNA was extracted from PBMCs in TRIzol for both TCR sequencing and RNA sequencing. Graves' disease was diagnosed according to American Thyroid Association guidelines. Patients for the study were recruited at an endocrinology department in Xi'an, China. Each patient gave 9 to 10 milliliters of peripheral blood, collected in an EDTA anticoagulant tube. Ficoll Paque Plus density gradient separation was used to isolate PBMCs, and no further T cell sorting was performed. An Agilent 2100 Bioanalyzer and agarose gel were used to assess RNA quality, and a NanoDrop 2000 was used to measure RNA concentration. Trimming removed 2 bases from V and 7 bases from J, leaving 17 bases between the germline ends. The germline V gene supplies CDR1 SGHAT and CDR2 FQNNGV. The CDR3 measures 16 amino acids from cysteine to phenylalanine. The entry retains the CDR3 DNA only, 48 bases that are in frame from base 1.

The library relied on multiplex PCR. Sequencing was carried out with an Illumina HiSeq 4000. TCR beta libraries were built with iRepertoire HTBI primers and Arm-PCR amplification of CDR3 regions. Gel purification was performed on PCR products prior to sequencing. The study's processing was this. A total of fewer than 80 TRBV and some 15 TRBJ segments were identified across samples and were used for gene usage analysis of CDR3 amino acid clonotypes. COPE and FqMerger were used to merge the filtered high-quality paired reads into contigs. BLAST was used to align contigs to the IMGT TRBV, TRBD and TRBJ reference genes, and CDR3 was defined following IMGT. Clonotypes above 0.1% frequency were classified as highly expanded clones. Shannon entropy served as the measure of repertoire diversity, while the Gini coefficient captured V-J evenness. Public clonotypes were defined as clonotypes shared by more than one individual. TCRdb trimmed public reads at Q25 via fastp, called clones via MiXCR and kept in-frame beta chains. Under each unique CDR3 protein, matching rows form one entry showing the most common genes and DNA. It is TCRdb's table, rather than the study itself, that gives the V and J calls and clone size. In all, the sample holds roughly 700,000 distinct CDR3 sequences, and about 32% of those were seen once. The top ten hold under 55% of the sample.

The V and J segments used are TRBV11-2 and TRBJ1-4, with no reliable assignment of the D segment. The specimen comprised peripheral blood mononuclear cells (PBMCs), sampled when the disease was refractory, from a patient treated with antithyroid drugs. The sequence came from a female donor with Graves disease. The CDR3 protein sequence reads: CASSLFRTTRGEKLFF. The nucleotide sequence is given as TGTGCCAGCAGCTTATTTCGGACCACACGGGGTGAAAAACTGTTTTTT.